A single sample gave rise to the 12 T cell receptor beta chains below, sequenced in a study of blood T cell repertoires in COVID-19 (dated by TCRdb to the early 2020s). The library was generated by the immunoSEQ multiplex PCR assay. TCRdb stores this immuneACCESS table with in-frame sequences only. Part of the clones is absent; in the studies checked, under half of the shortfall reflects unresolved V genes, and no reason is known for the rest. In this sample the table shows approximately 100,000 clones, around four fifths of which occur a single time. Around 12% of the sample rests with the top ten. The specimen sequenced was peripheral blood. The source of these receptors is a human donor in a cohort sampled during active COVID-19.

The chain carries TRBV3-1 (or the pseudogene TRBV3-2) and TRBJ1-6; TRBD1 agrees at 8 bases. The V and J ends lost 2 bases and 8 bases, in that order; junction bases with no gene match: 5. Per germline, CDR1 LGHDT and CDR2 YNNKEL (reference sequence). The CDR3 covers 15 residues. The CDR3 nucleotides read TGTGCCAGCAGCCAATGGGGACAGGACCATTCACCCCTCCACTTT. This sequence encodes CASSQWGQDHSPLHF.

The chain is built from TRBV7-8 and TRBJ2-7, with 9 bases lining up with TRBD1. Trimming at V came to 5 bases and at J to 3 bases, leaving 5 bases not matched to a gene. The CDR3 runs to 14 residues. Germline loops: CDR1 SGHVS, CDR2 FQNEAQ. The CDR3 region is CASSRTGQGYEQYF. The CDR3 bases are TGTGCCAGCAGCCGGACGGGACAGGGCTACGAGCAGTACTTC.

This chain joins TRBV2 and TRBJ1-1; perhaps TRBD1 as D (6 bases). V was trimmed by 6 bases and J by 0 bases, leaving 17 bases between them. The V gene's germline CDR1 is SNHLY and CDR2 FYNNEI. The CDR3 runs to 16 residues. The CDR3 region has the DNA TGTGCCAGCAGGTTACAGGGTGATCCTATGAACACTGAAGCTTTCTTT. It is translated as CASRLQGDPMNTEAFF.

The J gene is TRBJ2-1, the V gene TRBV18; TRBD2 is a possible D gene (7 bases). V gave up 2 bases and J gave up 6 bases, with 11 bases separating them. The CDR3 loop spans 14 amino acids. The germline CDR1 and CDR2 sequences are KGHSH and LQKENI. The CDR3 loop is CASSPIGGANEQFF. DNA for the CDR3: TGTGCCAGCTCACCAATTGGGGGGGCCAATGAGCAGTTCTTC.

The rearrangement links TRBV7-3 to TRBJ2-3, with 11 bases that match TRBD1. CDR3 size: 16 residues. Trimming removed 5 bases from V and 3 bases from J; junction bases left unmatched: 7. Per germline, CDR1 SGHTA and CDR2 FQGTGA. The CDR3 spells CASSLRTGGATDTQYF. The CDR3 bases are TGTGCCAGCAGCCTGCGGACAGGGGGCGCGACAGATACGCAGTATTTT.

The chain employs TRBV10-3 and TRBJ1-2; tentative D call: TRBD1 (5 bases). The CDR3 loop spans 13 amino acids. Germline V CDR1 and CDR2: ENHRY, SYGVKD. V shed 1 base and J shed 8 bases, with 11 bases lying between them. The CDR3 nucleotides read TGTGCCATCAGTGAGTATGCGGGGCCGGGCTACACCTTC. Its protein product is CAISEYAGPGYTF.

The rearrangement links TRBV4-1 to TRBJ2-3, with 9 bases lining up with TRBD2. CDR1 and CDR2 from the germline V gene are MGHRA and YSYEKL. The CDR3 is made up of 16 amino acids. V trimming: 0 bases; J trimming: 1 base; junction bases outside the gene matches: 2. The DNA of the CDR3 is TGCGCCAGCAGCCAAGAAGCGGGGGGCCGCACAGATACGCAGTATTTT. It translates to CASSQEAGGRTDTQYF.

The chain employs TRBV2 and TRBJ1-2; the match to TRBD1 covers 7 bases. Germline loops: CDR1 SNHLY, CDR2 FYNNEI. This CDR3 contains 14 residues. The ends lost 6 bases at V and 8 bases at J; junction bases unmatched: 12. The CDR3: CASSAGTASGGYTF. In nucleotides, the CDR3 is TGTGCCAGCAGCGCCGGGACAGCCTCGGGCGGCTACACCTTC.

CDR3: CASSDGQGTNIQYF. Written as DNA, the CDR3 is TGTGCCAGCAGTGACGGGCAGGGTACCAACATTCAGTACTTC. The gene calls are TRBV2 and TRBJ2-4; maybe TRBD1 (5 bases). Germline loops: CDR1 SNHLY, CDR2 FYNNEI. This CDR3 comprises 14 residues. V lost 3 bases to trimming and J lost 7 bases, with 13 bases between them.

The CDR3: CASSPGQGAFPNTEAFF. CDR3 DNA: TGTGCCAGTAGTCCTGGACAGGGGGCGTTTCCGAACACTGAAGCTTTCTTT. The genes are TRBV19 and TRBJ1-1; 11 bases fit TRBD1. The V gene's germline CDR1 is LNHDA and CDR2 SQIVND (reference sequence). After removal of 5 bases from V and 1 base from J, the junction contained 9 bases not matched to a gene. There are 17 residues in the CDR3.

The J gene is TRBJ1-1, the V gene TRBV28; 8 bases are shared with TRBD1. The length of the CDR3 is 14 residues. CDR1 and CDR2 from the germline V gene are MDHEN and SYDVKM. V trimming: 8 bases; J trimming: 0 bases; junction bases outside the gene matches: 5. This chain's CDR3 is CASAQGALNTEAFF. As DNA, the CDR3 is TGTGCCAGCGCCCAGGGGGCCTTGAACACTGAAGCTTTCTTT.

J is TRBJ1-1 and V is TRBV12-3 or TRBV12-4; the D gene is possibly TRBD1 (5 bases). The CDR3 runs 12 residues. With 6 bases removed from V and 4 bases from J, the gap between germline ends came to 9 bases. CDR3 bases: TGTGCCAGCAGCCCAGGGCCCACTGAAGCTTTCTTT. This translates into CASSPGPTEAFF.